These 19 T cell receptor beta chains share one sample of origin, sequenced in a study of shared clonotypes between healthy human individuals. Libraries were prepared by immunoSEQ multiplex PCR; TCRdb keeps only in-frame clonotypes and omits some of them. The data contain some 360,000 clones, roughly 80% of them singletons. The sample taken for sequencing was memory CD4+ T cells sorted from blood. Indicated subset: CD45RA-negative fraction. The receptors were gathered from a young man in good health.

The rearrangement joins TRBV7-3 to TRBJ2-7; maybe TRBD2 (5 bases). V lost 4 bases and J 3 bases, leaving 16 bases between the germline ends. This CDR3 contains 15 residues. The germline CDR1 and CDR2 sequences are SGHTA and FQGTGA. The CDR3 DNA follows: TGTGCCAGCAGCTACAATCCTTGGGCGGGCTACGAGCAGTACTTC. Amino acids: CASSYNPWAGYEQYF.

CDR3: CASSAQGGDGYTF. CDR3 nucleotide sequence: TGTGCCAGCAGTGCGCAAGGGGGCGACGGCTACACCTTC. This chain connects TRBV6-1 to TRBJ1-2, with 7 bases identical to TRBD1. V shed 4 bases, J shed 8 bases, and the junction held 7 bases outside the gene matches. The CDR3 extends over 13 amino acids. CDR1 and CDR2 (germline): MNHNS, SASEGT.

This clone turned up a few times. V gene TRBV6-1 combines with J gene TRBJ2-5, with D maybe TRBD2 (6 bases). The CDR3 spans 13 residues. The V gene lost 1 base and the J gene lost 6 bases, with 9 bases spanning the gap. Germline V gene data show CDR1 as MNHNS and CDR2 as SASEGT. The CDR3 region has the DNA TGTGCCAGCAGTGAAGGGAGGGCGCAGACCCAGTACTTC. Translation: CASSEGRAQTQYF.

V and J are TRBV5-1 and TRBJ2-5; D call uncertain. There are 15 residues in the CDR3. The V and J ends lost 0 bases and 2 bases respectively, with 11 bases between them. The germline CDR1 and CDR2 sequences are SGHRS and YFSETQ. This CDR3 reads CASSLDSLPQETQYF. The CDR3 coding sequence is TGCGCCAGCAGCTTGGACAGCCTCCCTCAAGAGACCCAGTACTTC.

The rearrangement joins TRBV9 to TRBJ2-5; TRBD2 is a possible D gene (6 bases). CDR1 and CDR2 (germline): SGDLS, YYNGEE. The CDR3 is made up of 15 amino acids. V dropped 2 bases and J dropped 2 bases, with 13 bases sitting between them. Here the CDR3 reads CASSVGLQQQETQYF. The CDR3 DNA sequence: TGTGCCAGCAGCGTGGGACTGCAGCAACAAGAGACCCAGTACTTC.

This clone was detected only a few times. The chain is built from TRBV5-1 and TRBJ2-7, with a tentative D call TRBD1 (5 bases). The length of the CDR3 is 12 residues. V shed 5 bases and J shed 4 bases, with 10 bases lying between them. Germline CDR1 and CDR2: SGHRS and YFSETQ. DNA for the CDR3: TGCGCCAGCAGACAGCAGGGTTACGAGCAGTACTTC. Protein: CASRQQGYEQYF.

This clone came up a few times. DNA for the CDR3: TGTGCCACTACGGGCCTTCTCGGAGGCTACACCTTC. This translates into CATTGLLGGYTF. V usage is TRBV7-9 and J usage is TRBJ1-2; D gene uncertain. The V end lost 10 bases, the J end lost 8 bases, and 17 bases lay between the germline ends. CDR3 length: 12 amino acids. Germline assignment: CDR1 SEHNR and CDR2 FQNEAQ (reference sequence).

The chain recombines TRBV5-1 with TRBJ2-3; 9 bases are a match to TRBD2. CDR1 and CDR2 (germline): SGHRS, YFSETQ. The length of the CDR3 is 17 residues. The V gene end was trimmed by 0 bases and the J gene end by 4 bases; junction bases not matched to a gene: 9. In DNA form, the CDR3 reads TGCGCCAGCAGCTTGGCTGCGGGAGGGAGTCTTGCAGATACGCAGTATTTT. This codes for CASSLAAGGSLADTQYF.

In DNA form, the CDR3 reads TGCGCCAGCAGCTTGGTCACGGGTCCGAACACTGAAGCTTTCTTT. Translation: CASSLVTGPNTEAFF. V is TRBV5-1 and J is TRBJ1-1, with unresolved D. Trimming pared 0 bases from V and 1 base from J, leaving 10 bases between. This CDR3 comprises 15 residues. In germline, CDR1 is SGHRS, CDR2 YFSETQ. Supplemented by reference TRBV5-1 and TRBJ1-1, the full variable domain reads KAGVTQTPRYLIKTRGQQVTLSCSPISGHRSVSWYQQTPGQGLQFLFEYFSETQRNKGNFPGRFSGRQFSNSRSEMNVSTLELGDSALYLCASSLVTGPNTEAFFGQGTRLTVV.

This chain's CDR3 is CATWESRATYF. As DNA, the CDR3 is TGTGCCACTTGGGAATCACGGGCCACGTACTTC. This chain joins TRBV10-3 and TRBJ2-7; D not resolved. Germline CDR1 reads ENHRY; CDR2 reads SYGVKD. CDR3 length equals 11 residues. Trimming stripped 10 bases from V and 12 bases from J, with 19 bases between.

V is TRBV6-1 and J is TRBJ2-5; TRBD1 might be the D (6 bases). The CDR3 spans 14 residues. Per germline, CDR1 MNHNS and CDR2 SASEGT. V lost 6 bases and J lost 0, with 11 bases in between. CDR3: CASRDRSYQETQYF. The CDR3 nucleotides are TGTGCCAGCAGGGACAGATCGTACCAAGAGACCCAGTACTTC.

The chain combines TRBV27 with TRBJ2-1; 10 bases line up with TRBD2. The V gene end was trimmed by 5 bases and the J gene end by 6 bases; junction bases not matched to a gene: 22. Germline assignment: CDR1 MNHEY and CDR2 SMNVEV (reference sequence). The CDR3 contains 20 residues. CDR3 sequence reads: CASSPRRILSLAGDGNEQFF. The CDR3 DNA is TGTGCCAGCAGTCCCCGCCGAATCCTGTCGCTAGCGGGAGACGGCAATGAGCAGTTCTTC.

V gene TRBV4-3 combines with J gene TRBJ1-2, with D possibly matching TRBD1 (6 bases). Germline V gives CDR1 LGHNA, CDR2 YSLEER. The CDR3 extends over 16 amino acids. The germline V and J ends were trimmed by 3 bases and 7 bases, with 21 bases remaining between them. CDR3 amino acids: CASSHHEGGQGSGYTF. CDR3 nucleotide sequence: TGCGCCAGCAGCCACCACGAAGGGGGGCAGGGCTCTGGCTACACCTTC.

The rearrangement links TRBV5-5 to TRBJ2-5, with a possible D match to TRBD2 (5 bases). This CDR3 has 13 amino acids. Germline CDR1 SGHKS, CDR2 YYEKEE (reference sequence). V gave up 6 bases and J gave up 5 bases, with 14 bases separating them. CDR3 nucleotides: TGTGCCAGCAATCGGCTAGCTGGGGAGACCCAGTACTTC. Translation gives CASNRLAGETQYF.

The chain uses TRBV27 and TRBJ2-1; TRBD2 aligns across 10 bases. V gave up 4 bases and J gave up 3 bases; unmatched junction bases: 9. CDR1 and CDR2 (germline): MNHEY, SMNVEV (reference sequence). CDR3 length: 17 amino acids. This CDR3 is CASSSIRLAGVYNEQFF. The CDR3 DNA reads TGTGCCAGCAGTTCCATCCGACTAGCGGGTGTCTACAATGAGCAGTTCTTC.

The chain couples TRBV11-2 to TRBJ2-1, with 9 bases aligning to TRBD2. Germline assignment: CDR1 SGHAT and CDR2 FQNNGV. The CDR3 is made up of 13 amino acids. V shed 0 bases and J 15 bases; nucleotides not matched to a gene: 6. As DNA, the CDR3 is TGTGCCAGCAGCTTAGAGGCGGGAGGGTCGCGGTTCTTC. Residues: CASSLEAGGSRFF.

The rearrangement links TRBV9 to TRBJ2-5, with a possible D match to TRBD2 (5 bases). The CDR3 totals 14 residues. Between the trimmed V and J ends, which lost 1 base and 1 base, there was a span of 8 bases. Germline V gene data show CDR1 as SGDLS and CDR2 as YYNGEE. CDR3 protein: CASSVLGGQETQYF. The CDR3 nucleotides are TGTGCCAGCAGCGTATTAGGAGGCCAAGAGACCCAGTACTTC.

The chain joins TRBV9 to TRBJ2-3; D gene uncertain. Germline V gene sequence: CDR1 SGDLS, CDR2 YYNGEE. The CDR3 contains 12 residues. The V end was cut by 0 bases, the J end by 5 bases, with 4 bases between. The CDR3 reads CASSVGGDTQYF. The CDR3 DNA sequence: TGTGCCAGCAGCGTAGGAGGAGATACGCAGTATTTT.

A single count supports this clone. The chain links TRBV5-4 to TRBJ2-5; 13 nucleotides line up with TRBD2. The ends lost 2 bases at V and 5 bases at J; junction bases unmatched: 6. This CDR3 region has 16 residues. Germline V CDR1 and CDR2: SGHNT, YYREEE (reference sequence). CDR3 bases: TGTGCCAGCAGCTTAGGACTAGCGGGAGTATCTGAGACCCAGTACTTC. Translation gives CASSLGLAGVSETQYF.